This T cell receptor beta chain was obtained from a study of cytomegalovirus exposure and HLA in healthy donors. Whole-study results and caveats: A later analysis reportedly identified an Asian-associated ancestry cluster as carrying fewer N-insertions than the approximately 620-donor mean.

Of note for this clone: Antigen specificity is unknown.

In the PCR, 60 Vbeta and 13 Jbeta primers were used. This table comes from immunoSEQ multiplex PCR, and its TCRdb copy is limited to in-frame clones, with some not included. The sample holds roughly 200,000 clones, around nine tenths seen once. The CDR3 is made up of 15 amino acids. The ends lost 4 bases at V and 2 bases at J; junction bases unmatched: 6. Germline V gene lookup returns CDR1 SGHRS and CDR2 YFSETQ. This sequence was found in a woman aged 25 to 39 in good health and CMV-seronegative. The genes are TRBV5-1 and TRBJ2-3, with 8 positions matching TRBD1. The specimen sequenced was PBMCs. Here the CDR3 DNA reads TGCGCCAGCAGCCCTCAACAGGGGGACACAGATACGCAGTATTTT. Encoded protein: CASSPQQGDTDTQYF.